The clone carrying this T cell receptor (beta chain) was observed many times. How the authors handled the data: Counts of nucleated cells, estimated from reference gene primer amplification, were obtained. The table came from immunoSEQ multiplex PCR; TCRdb's copy has only in-frame clones and leaves some out. V, J and clone size derive from that table, while D and trimming were established from the DNA sequence. Among a few hundred thousand clones listed, roughly nine tenths were seen once. The data are from a study of blood T cell repertoires in COVID-19. Study-wide context: Material from acute and convalescent COVID-19 was sourced from the United States, Italy and Spain. PBMCs, B-cell-depleted T cells, or T cells provided the cDNA or gDNA that made up the material.

V was pared by 3 bases and J by 5 bases, with 11 bases between. The CDR3 runs to 14 residues. Germline assignment: CDR1 SGHTS and CDR2 YDEGEE. The sequenced sample was peripheral blood. The sequence derives from a man between 60 and 75 years old with acute or convalescent COVID-19. V is TRBV5-8 and J is TRBJ2-2, with D possibly TRBD1 on 6 matching bases. The CDR3 sequence: CASSYLQGTGELFF. The CDR3 nucleotides are TGTGCCAGCAGCTACTTACAGGGAACCGGGGAGCTGTTTTTT.